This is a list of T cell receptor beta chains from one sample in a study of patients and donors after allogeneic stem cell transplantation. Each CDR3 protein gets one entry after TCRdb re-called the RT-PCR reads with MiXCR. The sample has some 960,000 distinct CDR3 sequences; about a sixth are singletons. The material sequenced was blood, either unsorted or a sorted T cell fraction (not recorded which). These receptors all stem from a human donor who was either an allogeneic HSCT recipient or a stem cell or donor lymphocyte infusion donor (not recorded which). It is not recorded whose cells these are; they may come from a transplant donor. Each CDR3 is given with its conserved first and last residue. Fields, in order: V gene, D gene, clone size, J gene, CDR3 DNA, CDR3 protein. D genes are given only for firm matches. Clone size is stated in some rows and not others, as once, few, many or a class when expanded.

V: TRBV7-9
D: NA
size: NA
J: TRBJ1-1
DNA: TGTGCCAGCAGCTCGGGGGGTGGGCCTGAAGCTTTCTTT
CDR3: CASSSGGGPEAFF

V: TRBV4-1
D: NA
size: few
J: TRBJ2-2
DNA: TGCGCCAGCGCATCGATCAGGGGAGCCGGGGAGCTGTTTTTT
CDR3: CASASIRGAGELFF

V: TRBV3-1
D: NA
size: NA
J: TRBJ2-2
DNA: TGTGCCAGCAGCCAAGGGGACTTCCTAGCCGGGGAGCTGTTTTTT
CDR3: CASSQGDFLAGELFF

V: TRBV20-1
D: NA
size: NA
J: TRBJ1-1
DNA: TGCAGTGCTAGGGTGGGAGGCTCTGAAGCTTTCTTT
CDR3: CSARVGGSEAFF

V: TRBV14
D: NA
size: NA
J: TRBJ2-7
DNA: TGTGCCAGCAGCCAAGAACCAGTTAACCGGGCATACGAGCAGTACTTC
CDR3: CASSQEPVNRAYEQYF

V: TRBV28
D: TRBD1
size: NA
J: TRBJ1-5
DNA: TGTGCCAGTCGAGACAGGGGGAAGGGCAATCAGCCCCAGCATTTT
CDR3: CASRDRGKGNQPQHF

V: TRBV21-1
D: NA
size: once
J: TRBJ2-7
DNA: TGTGCCAGCAGCAAAGGGGGGCAGTACTTC
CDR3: CASSKGGQYF

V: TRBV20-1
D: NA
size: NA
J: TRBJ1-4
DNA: TGCAGTGCGGACACCGAGGGTAATGAAAAACTGTTTTTT
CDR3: CSADTEGNEKLFF

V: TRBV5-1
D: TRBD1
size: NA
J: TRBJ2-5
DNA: TGCGCCAGCAGGACAGGGTTAGAGGAGACCCAGTACTTC
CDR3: CASRTGLEETQYF

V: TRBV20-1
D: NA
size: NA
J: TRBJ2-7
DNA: TGCAGTGCTAGATCACAGAGGTACGAGCAGTACTTC
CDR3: CSARSQRYEQYF

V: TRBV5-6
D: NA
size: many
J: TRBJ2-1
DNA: TGTGCCAGCAGCTTGGGGACCCGGGACAATGAGCAGTTCTTC
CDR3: CASSLGTRDNEQFF

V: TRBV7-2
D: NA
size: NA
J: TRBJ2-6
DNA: TGTGCCAGCAGCTCCAGGGCGGTCAACGTCCTGACTTTC
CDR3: CASSSRAVNVLTF

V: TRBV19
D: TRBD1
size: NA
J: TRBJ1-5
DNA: TGTGCCAGTAGTATAGGTTGGACAGGGGTCAATCAGCCCCAGCATTTT
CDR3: CASSIGWTGVNQPQHF

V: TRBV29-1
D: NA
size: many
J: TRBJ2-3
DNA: TGCAGCGTTGAAGGACGGGATACGCAGTATTTT
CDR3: CSVEGRDTQYF

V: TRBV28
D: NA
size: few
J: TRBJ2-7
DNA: TGTGCCAGCAGTTTAGACAGGCCGCTGGTGCAGTACTTC
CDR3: CASSLDRPLVQYF

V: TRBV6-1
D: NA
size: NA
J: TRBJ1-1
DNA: TGTGCCAGCAGTAAATTCCAGGTTTCTATGAACACTGAAGCTTTCTTT
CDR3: CASSKFQVSMNTEAFF